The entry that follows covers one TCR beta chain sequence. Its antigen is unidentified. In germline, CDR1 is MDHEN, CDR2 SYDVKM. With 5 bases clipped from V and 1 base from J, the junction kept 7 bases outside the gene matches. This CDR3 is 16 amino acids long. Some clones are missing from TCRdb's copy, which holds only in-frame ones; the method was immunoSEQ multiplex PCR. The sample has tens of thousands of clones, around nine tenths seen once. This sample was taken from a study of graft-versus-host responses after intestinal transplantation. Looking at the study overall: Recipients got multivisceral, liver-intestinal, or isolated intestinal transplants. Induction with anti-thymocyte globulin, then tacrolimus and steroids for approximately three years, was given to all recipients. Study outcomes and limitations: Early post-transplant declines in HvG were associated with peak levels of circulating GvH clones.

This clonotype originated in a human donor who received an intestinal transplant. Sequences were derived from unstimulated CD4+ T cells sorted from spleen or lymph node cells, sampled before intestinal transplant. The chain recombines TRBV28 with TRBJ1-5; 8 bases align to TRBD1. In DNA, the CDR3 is TGTGCCAGCAGTGTCCGACAGGGGCTGAGCAATCAGCCCCAGCATTTT. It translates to CASSVRQGLSNQPQHF.